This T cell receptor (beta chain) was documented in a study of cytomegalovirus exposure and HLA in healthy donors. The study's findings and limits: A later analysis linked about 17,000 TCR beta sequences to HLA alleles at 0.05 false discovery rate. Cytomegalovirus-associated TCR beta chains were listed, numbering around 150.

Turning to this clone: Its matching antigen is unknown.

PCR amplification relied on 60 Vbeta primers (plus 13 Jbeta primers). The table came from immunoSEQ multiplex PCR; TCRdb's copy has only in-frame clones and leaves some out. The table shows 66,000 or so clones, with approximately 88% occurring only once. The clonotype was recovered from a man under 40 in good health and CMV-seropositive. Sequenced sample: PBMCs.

Written as DNA, the CDR3 is TGCGCCAGCAGCTCCGGGACTAGCGGGAGGGCCGAGGGTGTCACTAATGAGCAGTTCTTC. It specifies CASSSGTSGRAEGVTNEQFF. The J gene is TRBJ2-1, the V gene TRBV5-1; 16 nucleotides match TRBD2. V shed 3 bases and J 7 bases; nucleotides not matched to a gene: 16. The CDR3 is 20 residues long. The germline CDR1 and CDR2 sequences are SGHRS and YFSETQ.